These T cell receptor beta chains were read from a single sample in a study of T-cell reconstitution after alpha-beta-depleted transplantation in children. TCRdb re-called the PCR reads through MiXCR, storing one row per CDR3 protein. The sample holds roughly 200,000 distinct CDR3 sequences; about 11% are singletons and the top ten take over 25%. Sequenced material: PBMCs, taken before TCRalphabeta/CD19-depleted stem cell transplant. All receptors come from a child under two years old with acute myeloid leukemia, due to receive a stem cell transplant. Each CDR3 is given without its conserved first and last residue. Fields, in order: CDR3 length, V gene, CDR3 protein.

len: 13
v_gene: TRBV7-3
CDR3aa: ASSPRVGLQETQY

len: 11
v_gene: TRBV20-1
CDR3aa: SASPSGVGEQF

len: 14
v_gene: TRBV7-9
CDR3aa: ASSLVRDSRTDTQY

len: 12
v_gene: TRBV4-2
CDR3aa: ASSQDAGPETQY

len: 18
v_gene: TRBV12-3/TRBV12-4
CDR3aa: ASSTTPGTSGLISYNEQF

len: 12
v_gene: TRBV3-1
CDR3aa: ASAPGLAGVSPF

len: 13
v_gene: TRBV12-3/TRBV12-4
CDR3aa: ASSAPGVGANTIY

len: 13
v_gene: TRBV27
CDR3aa: ASSLDSSLNQPQH

len: 12
v_gene: TRBV3-1
CDR3aa: ASSPLLASYEQY

len: 13
v_gene: TRBV12-3/TRBV12-4
CDR3aa: ASTSVLPGKNIQY

len: 11
v_gene: TRBV19
CDR3aa: ASSIGGAAGYT

len: 15
v_gene: TRBV4-2
CDR3aa: ASSPPQGRSSYNEQF

len: 9
v_gene: TRBV10-3
CDR3aa: AITWGHEQY

len: 11
v_gene: TRBV20-1
CDR3aa: SAPQGALGKLF

len: 17
v_gene: TRBV9
CDR3aa: ASSDYPWGGGRTHNEQF

len: 10
v_gene: TRBV5-1
CDR3aa: ASSLNGYEQY

len: 15
v_gene: TRBV29-1
CDR3aa: SGRNRLAELPYNEQF

len: 13
v_gene: TRBV18
CDR3aa: ASSLDRVGNQPQH

len: 11
v_gene: TRBV3-1
CDR3aa: ARSRTENTEAF

len: 12
v_gene: TRBV7-2
CDR3aa: ASSDRDRTGELF

len: 11
v_gene: TRBV30
CDR3aa: AWRAPGSTEAF

len: 10
v_gene: TRBV7-9
CDR3aa: ASMRARTEAF

len: 12
v_gene: TRBV5-1
CDR3aa: ASSLGLGDQPQH

len: 11
v_gene: TRBV2
CDR3aa: ASSPTNTDTQY

len: 12
v_gene: TRBV10-3
CDR3aa: AMSSSGRVETQY

len: 16
v_gene: TRBV20-1
CDR3aa: SAKGGTGLLSGANVLT

len: 12
v_gene: TRBV18
CDR3aa: ASSPGLGDNEQF

len: 15
v_gene: TRBV7-6
CDR3aa: ASSFSQTTGGADTQY

len: 14
v_gene: TRBV6-1
CDR3aa: ASSEALVGGWETQY

len: 11
v_gene: TRBV7-2
CDR3aa: ASSLGQRNEQY

len: 14
v_gene: TRBV24-1
CDR3aa: ATSDPTRNAYNEQF

len: 11
v_gene: TRBV7-8
CDR3aa: ASSLSQGIGYT

len: 15
v_gene: TRBV15
CDR3aa: ATSRAIQSGRPDTQY

len: 12
v_gene: TRBV7-2
CDR3aa: ASSASGHSETQY

len: 12
v_gene: TRBV5-1
CDR3aa: ASSPPEAVHTQY

len: 13
v_gene: TRBV18
CDR3aa: ASSPDLSTNEKLF

len: 10
v_gene: TRBV20-1
CDR3aa: SASQGFTEAF

len: 11
v_gene: TRBV7-2
CDR3aa: ATRTGGVDTQY

len: 13
v_gene: TRBV20-1
CDR3aa: SARAGTSTIDTQY

len: 16
v_gene: TRBV12-3/TRBV12-4
CDR3aa: ASTYLAGSSLAKNIQY

len: 11
v_gene: TRBV6-2/TRBV6-3
CDR3aa: ASSYSGSRKAF

len: 13
v_gene: TRBV7-2
CDR3aa: ASSLEGTGVSPLH

len: 13
v_gene: TRBV27
CDR3aa: ASSPRRQGTYEQY

len: 11
v_gene: TRBV12-3/TRBV12-4
CDR3aa: ASREQVETEAF

len: 13
v_gene: TRBV24-1
CDR3aa: ATSEGDLLEETQY

len: 11
v_gene: TRBV28
CDR3aa: ASSGGTKQPQH

len: 11
v_gene: TRBV5-1
CDR3aa: ASLTSEGSEQF

len: 12
v_gene: TRBV28
CDR3aa: ASSLSDTSYEQY

len: 13
v_gene: TRBV10-1
CDR3aa: ASSEGGSTGNTIY

len: 14
v_gene: TRBV28
CDR3aa: ASSFSGTGKENEQF

len: 12
v_gene: TRBV20-1
CDR3aa: SARTGLAGGEQY

len: 12
v_gene: TRBV10-2
CDR3aa: ASRRLAGAYEQY

len: 13
v_gene: TRBV29-1
CDR3aa: SVADYGTGGQPQH

len: 10
v_gene: TRBV20-1
CDR3aa: SVASPNQPQH